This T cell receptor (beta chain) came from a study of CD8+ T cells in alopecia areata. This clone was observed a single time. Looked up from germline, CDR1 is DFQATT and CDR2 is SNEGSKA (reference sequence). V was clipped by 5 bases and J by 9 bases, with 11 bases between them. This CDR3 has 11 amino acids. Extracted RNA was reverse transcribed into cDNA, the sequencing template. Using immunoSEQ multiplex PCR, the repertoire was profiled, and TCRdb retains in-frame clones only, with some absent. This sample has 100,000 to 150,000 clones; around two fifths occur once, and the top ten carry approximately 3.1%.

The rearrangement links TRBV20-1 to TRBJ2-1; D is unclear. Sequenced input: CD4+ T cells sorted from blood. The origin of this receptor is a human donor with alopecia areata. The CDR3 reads CSAPAHGEQFF. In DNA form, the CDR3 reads TGCAGTGCTCCGGCGCATGGTGAGCAGTTCTTC.